Listed here are 26 T cell receptor beta chains from one sample, sequenced in a study of cytomegalovirus exposure and HLA in healthy donors. PCR was performed using 60 Vbeta and 13 Jbeta primers. Libraries were prepared by immunoSEQ multiplex PCR; TCRdb keeps only in-frame clonotypes and omits some of them. The sample holds about 150,000 clones, less than 90% seen once. The sequencing input was PBMCs. Receptors originate from a boy aged 2 to 9 in good health and CMV-seronegative.

J is TRBJ2-7 and V is TRBV7-9; D might be TRBD1 (6 bases). This CDR3 region has 15 residues. The V and J ends lost 1 base and 0 bases respectively, with 10 bases between them. Germline values: CDR1 SEHNR, CDR2 FQNEAQ (reference sequence). The CDR3 loop reads CASSLGWGHSYEQYF. The CDR3 DNA reads as TGTGCCAGCAGCTTAGGGTGGGGACACTCCTACGAGCAGTACTTC.

This clone was detected once. This sequence joins TRBV27 and TRBJ2-1; 7 bases line up with TRBD2. The CDR3 covers 14 residues. Germline V lookup: CDR1 MNHEY, CDR2 SMNVEV (reference sequence). V lost 3 bases, J lost 4 bases, and 3 bases stayed unmatched. CDR3 in DNA: TGTGCCAGCAGTTTGGGGGGGTATTACAATGAGCAGTTCTTC. Protein: CASSLGGYYNEQFF.

V usage is TRBV5-1 and J usage is TRBJ2-7; the D gene is possibly TRBD2 (6 bases). CDR3 length equals 16 residues. Trimming cost V 4 bases and J 4 bases, with 21 bases left between them. Per the germline V gene, CDR1 is SGHRS and CDR2 is YFSETQ. The CDR3 nucleotides are TGCGCCAGCAGCCTTGACGCCCATGGGGGGATTTACGAGCAGTACTTC. This gives the protein CASSLDAHGGIYEQYF.

The chain uses TRBV4-2 and TRBJ2-7, with 11 bases identical to TRBD2. V lost 3 bases to trimming and J lost 4 bases; unmatched junction nucleotides: 8. The CDR3 length is 16 residues. In germline, CDR1 is LGHNA, CDR2 YNFKEQ. CDR3 region: CASSQGSGLAEYEQYF. The CDR3 DNA sequence: TGTGCCAGCAGCCAGGGGTCGGGACTAGCGGAATACGAGCAGTACTTC.

The V call is TRBV5-1, the J call TRBJ2-2, with no clear D. Trimming took 0 bases from V and 1 from J, leaving 4 bases between them. The CDR3 contains 14 residues. Germline V gene sequence: CDR1 SGHRS, CDR2 YFSETQ. DNA of the CDR3: TGCGCCAGCAGCTTGGCAGGGAACACCGGGGAGCTGTTTTTT. Translating it yields CASSLAGNTGELFF.

This clone showed up just once. The genes are TRBV19 and TRBJ1-1, with 7 positions matching TRBD1. V was pared by 7 bases and J by 6 bases, with 11 bases of the junction left unmatched. The CDR3 sequence is 14 residues long. Germline CDR1 reads LNHDA; CDR2 reads SQIVND (reference sequence). DNA of the CDR3: TGTGCCAGTACCTCGCTAGGGGGCGCATCTGAAGCTTTCTTT. Translation gives CASTSLGGASEAFF.

The chain combines TRBV5-1 with TRBJ2-5; possibly TRBD2 for D (5 bases). The closer fit of TRBJ2-7 to the DNA end suggests the J call may be wrong. The CDR3 spans 14 residues. Germline CDR1 and CDR2: SGHRS and YFSETQ. As DNA, the CDR3 is TGCGCCAGCAGCTCGGTCGGGGAGCTCTACGAGCAGTACTTC. Translation: CASSSVGELYEQYF.

V is TRBV19 and J is TRBJ1-2, with a weak D call TRBD1 (5 bases). Germline V gene sequence: CDR1 LNHDA, CDR2 SQIVND (reference sequence). The V and J ends lost 7 bases and 4 bases respectively, with 13 bases between them. The CDR3 consists of 13 residues. CDR3 protein: CASTHRQFYGYTF. In nucleotides, the CDR3 is TGTGCCAGTACTCACAGGCAATTCTATGGCTACACCTTC.

V is TRBV27 and J is TRBJ2-7; TRBD1 agrees at 8 bases. The CDR3 consists of 13 residues. After removal of 5 bases from V and 3 bases from J, the junction contained 3 bases not matched to a gene. Germline CDR1 reads MNHEY; CDR2 reads SMNVEV (reference sequence). CDR3 sequence: CASSPGTGYEQYF. In nucleotides, the CDR3 is TGTGCCAGCAGTCCCGGGACAGGCTACGAGCAGTACTTC.

This rearrangement joins TRBV6-5 to TRBJ1-1, with D perhaps TRBD1 (5 bases). V was trimmed by 4 bases and J by 3 bases, leaving 9 bases between them. The CDR3 runs 13 residues. The germline gives CDR1 MNHEY, CDR2 SVGAGI. The CDR3 region has the DNA TGTGCCAGCAGTTTGGACACCGACACTGAAGCTTTCTTT. Its translation: CASSLDTDTEAFF.

The rearrangement joins TRBV25-1 to TRBJ1-6; D unresolved. CDR3 size: 13 residues. The germline gives CDR1 MGHDK, CDR2 SYGVNS. V gave up 1 base and J gave up 15 bases, with 13 bases separating them. The CDR3 protein is CASSEWEETCLHF. CDR3 in DNA: TGTGCCAGCAGTGAATGGGAGGAAACCTGCCTCCACTTT. Full variable domain (remainder filled in from reference TRBV25-1 and TRBJ1-6): EADIYQTPRYLVIGTGKKITLECSQTMGHDKMYWYQQDPGMELHLIHYSYGVNSTEKGDLSSESTVSRIRTEHFPLTLESARPSHTSQYLCASSEWEETCLHFGNGTRLTVT.

This clone was recorded a few times. The V call is TRBV18, the J call TRBJ2-1; TRBD2 matches at 15 bases. Trimming at V came to 3 bases and at J to 6 bases, leaving 3 bases not matched to a gene. Germline values: CDR1 KGHSH, CDR2 LQKENI. This CDR3 has 16 amino acids. The CDR3 sequence: CASSPPGLAGGNEQFF. The CDR3 DNA reads as TGTGCCAGCTCACCGCCGGGACTAGCGGGAGGCAATGAGCAGTTCTTC.

This rearrangement joins TRBV5-1 to TRBJ2-2; no firm D call. V lost 6 bases, J lost 6 bases, and 18 bases lay in between. CDR3 length equals 15 residues. In germline, CDR1 is SGHRS, CDR2 YFSETQ. CDR3 nucleotide sequence: TGCGCCAGCACCGGAGATGGTTCCCGGGCCGGGGAGCTGTTTTTT. The encoded protein is CASTGDGSRAGELFF.

CDR3 residues: CASSLDRSYEQYF. CDR3 sequence (DNA): TGTGCCAGCAGTTTGGACAGGTCCTACGAGCAGTACTTC. The chain joins TRBV27 to TRBJ2-7, with 7 bases fitting TRBD1. Germline CDR1 and CDR2: MNHEY and SMNVEV (reference sequence). V trimming: 3 bases; J trimming: 1 base; junction bases outside the gene matches: 0. The CDR3 runs to 13 residues.

This chain links TRBV6-6 with TRBJ1-1; D perhaps matches TRBD1 (5 bases). V was clipped by 10 bases and J by 0 bases, with 12 bases between them. The CDR3 has 13 amino acids. The germline CDR1 and CDR2 sequences are MNHNY and SVGAGI (reference sequence). CDR3 sequence reads: CAIQGSLNTEAFF. The CDR3 DNA reads TGTGCCATCCAGGGTTCCTTGAACACTGAAGCTTTCTTT.

The chain uses TRBV27 and TRBJ2-7; 10 nucleotides match TRBD1. J was trimmed by 1 base and V by 9 bases; bases with no gene match: 6. The CDR3 is 14 amino acids. The germline V gene encodes CDR1 MNHEY and CDR2 SMNVEV (reference sequence). The CDR3 region is CASRGDRGSYEQYF. The CDR3 DNA reads as TGTGCCAGTAGAGGGGACAGGGGATCCTACGAGCAGTACTTC.

This clone was seen a single time. The chain uses TRBV15 and TRBJ2-7; 9 bases map to TRBD1. This CDR3 contains 15 residues. J lost 0 bases, V lost 2 bases, and 2 bases had no gene match. CDR1 and CDR2 (germline): LNHNV, YYDKDF (reference sequence). CDR3 in DNA: TGTGCCACCAGCAGACCGGGACAGGGCTCCTACGAGCAGTACTTC. It yields the protein CATSRPGQGSYEQYF. Together with reference TRBV15 and TRBJ2-7, the CDR3 gives the full variable domain: DAMVIQNPRYQVTQFGKPVTLSCSQTLNHNVMYWYQQKSSQAPKLLFHYYDKDFNNEADTPDNFQSRRPNTSFCFLDIRSPGLGDTAMYLCATSRPGQGSYEQYFGPGTRLTVT.

The CDR3 bases are TGCAGCGCTGTATGGACTAGCGGGAGTACAGATACGCAGTATTTT. Translated, it gives CSAVWTSGSTDTQYF. The gene calls are TRBV29-1 and TRBJ2-3; 13 bases line up with TRBD2. The V gene end was trimmed by 7 bases and the J gene end by 3 bases; junction bases not matched to a gene: 7. Germline V lookup: CDR1 SQVTM, CDR2 ANQGSEA. The CDR3 covers 15 residues.

This clone was seen more than once but under ten times. V and J are TRBV28 and TRBJ2-4; a weak D match, TRBD1 (6 bases). V was shortened by 2 bases and J by 8 bases, with 13 bases between the two germline ends. The CDR3 sequence is 14 residues long. Germline CDR1 is MDHEN and CDR2 is SYDVKM. CDR3 coding DNA: TGTGCCAGCAGTTTAAGGGGGATCGTAGACATTCAGTACTTC. Its protein is CASSLRGIVDIQYF. Based on the CDR3 plus reference TRBV28 and TRBJ2-4, the full variable domain is DVKVTQSSRYLVKRTGEKVFLECVQDMDHENMFWYRQDPGLGLRLIYFSYDVKMKEKGDIPEGYSVSREKKERFSLILESASTNQTSMYLCASSLRGIVDIQYFGAGTRLSVL.

The rearrangement joins TRBV2 to TRBJ1-5; the match to TRBD1 covers 8 bases. CDR3 size: 16 residues. Losses at the gene ends were 2 bases for V and 6 bases for J; bases not matched to a gene: 9. In germline, CDR1 is SNHLY, CDR2 FYNNEI. The CDR3 here is CASSEIGGQVGQPQHF. In DNA, the CDR3 is TGTGCCAGCAGTGAAATCGGGGGACAGGTTGGTCAGCCCCAGCATTTT.

This clone occurred once. This sequence joins TRBV9 and TRBJ2-2, with D unclear. Trimming left V 0 bases short and J 8 bases short, with 5 bases between. The CDR3 length is 12 residues. Per germline, CDR1 SGDLS and CDR2 YYNGEE. In nucleotides, the CDR3 is TGTGCCAGCAGCGTAGAAGAGGGGGAGCTGTTTTTT. Residues: CASSVEEGELFF.

The CDR3 DNA is TGTGCCAGCAGCCCACCCCGGGTAAGGGAGACCCAGTACTTC. Translation: CASSPPRVRETQYF. V gene TRBV11-2 combines with J gene TRBJ2-5; D not resolved. CDR3 size: 14 residues. CDR1 is SGHAT, CDR2 FQNNGV, per germline. The V end lost 5 bases, the J end lost 5 bases, and 15 bases lay between the germline ends.

This clone has just a few counts. This chain connects TRBV19 to TRBJ1-4; D is undetermined. This CDR3 has 12 amino acids. Germline V gene sequence: CDR1 LNHDA, CDR2 SQIVND (reference sequence). The V end lost 5 bases, the J end lost 7 bases, and 8 bases lay between the germline ends. CDR3 amino acids: CASSWLPEKLFF. Written as DNA, the CDR3 is TGTGCCAGTAGTTGGCTGCCTGAAAAACTGTTTTTT.

The chain links TRBV30 to TRBJ2-3; 7 bases match TRBD2. The CDR3 is 14 residues long. Germline CDR1 and CDR2: GTSNPN and SVGIG (reference sequence). V lost 0 bases, J lost 2 bases, and 2 bases stayed unmatched. The CDR3 region has the DNA TGTGCCTGGAGTGTTAGCGGGTTCACAGATACGCAGTATTTT. Translated: CAWSVSGFTDTQYF.

The chain links TRBV2 to TRBJ1-1, with TRBD1 matching over 8 bases. CDR1 and CDR2 from the germline V gene are SNHLY and FYNNEI. V was pared by 2 bases and J by 3 bases, with 5 bases of the junction left unmatched. The CDR3 contains 15 residues. Here the CDR3 DNA reads TGTGCCAGCAGTGAATTTGGACAGGGCGACACTGAAGCTTTCTTT. Its translation: CASSEFGQGDTEAFF.

This chain connects TRBV28 to TRBJ1-5, with D hard to call. The germline V gene encodes CDR1 MDHEN and CDR2 SYDVKM. This CDR3 is built from 14 residues. V lost 5 bases and J 9 bases, leaving 17 bases between the germline ends. This chain's CDR3 is CASSPPPRTGPQHF. The CDR3 bases are TGTGCCAGCAGTCCACCCCCCCGAACGGGGCCCCAGCATTTT.